This T cell receptor beta chain came from a study of OX40 agonist ivuxolimab in advanced cancers. Sequenced by immunoSEQ multiplex PCR; TCRdb stores in-frame clones only, minus some. This table holds more than 80,000 clones, roughly nine tenths found once. J gave up 6 bases and V 4 bases, and 9 bases lay outside the gene matches. Germline loops: CDR1 SGHRS, CDR2 YFSETQ. The CDR3 is made up of 16 amino acids. This clonotype was sampled from an adult with an advanced solid tumor such as melanoma, head and neck, liver or kidney cancer. The rearrangement uses TRBV5-1 and TRBJ2-3; 12 bases align to TRBD1. Here the sequenced sample was CD4+ or CD8+ T cells sorted from blood, taken in a trial of the OX40 agonist ivuxolimab. The CDR3 here is CASSAGTGGTGDTQYF. The DNA of the CDR3 is TGCGCCAGCAGCGCCGGGACAGGGGGCACGGGGGATACGCAGTATTTT.